The 29 T cell receptor beta chains below come from one sample, sequenced in a study of blood T cell repertoires in COVID-19. Profiling relied on immunoSEQ multiplex PCR, and the TCRdb table lists in-frame clones only, not all of them. The sample records 95,000 to 150,000 clones, about 81% being singletons. Sequencing was done on a sample of peripheral blood. All receptors derive from a man younger than 45 with COVID-19, enrolled during active disease.

The chain is built from TRBV5-5 and TRBJ2-1; D is undetermined. The V end was cut by 5 bases, the J end by 2 bases, with 14 bases between. The CDR3 length is 15 residues. CDR1 SGHKS and CDR2 YYEKEE come from the germline V gene (reference sequence). CDR3: CASSSPYNAYNEQFF. DNA of the CDR3: TGTGCCAGCAGTTCACCCTATAACGCCTACAATGAGCAGTTCTTC.

This sequence joins TRBV3-1 (or the pseudogene TRBV3-2) and TRBJ1-4; perhaps TRBD1 as D (5 bases). Trimming took 5 bases from V and 8 from J, leaving 21 bases between them. This CDR3 spans 16 amino acids. Germline-derived CDR1 and CDR2 are LGHDT and YNNKEL (reference sequence). The CDR3 sequence: CASSSTGGLRREKLFF. CDR3 nucleotide sequence: TGTGCCAGCAGCTCGACGGGGGGGTTGAGACGGGAAAAACTGTTTTTT.

This clone was seen only a few times. The chain employs TRBV3-1 (or the pseudogene TRBV3-2) and TRBJ2-5, with a weak D call TRBD1 (6 bases). V was pared by 0 bases and J by 0 bases, with 8 bases between. Germline V gives CDR1 LGHDT, CDR2 YNNKEL (reference sequence). The length of the CDR3 is 15 residues. The CDR3 protein is CASSQDGQYQETQYF. The CDR3 coding sequence is TGTGCCAGCAGCCAAGACGGACAGTACCAAGAGACCCAGTACTTC.

V usage is TRBV13 and J usage is TRBJ2-6, with 7 bases aligning to TRBD1. This CDR3 has 19 amino acids. V lost 4 bases and J lost 0; bases outside the gene matches: 12. The germline V gene encodes CDR1 PRHDT and CDR2 FYEKMQ (reference sequence). The CDR3 loop reads CASSSVRDSHNSGANVLTF. The CDR3 nucleotides read TGTGCCAGCAGCTCAGTCCGGGACAGCCATAACTCTGGGGCCAACGTCCTGACTTTC.

The genes are TRBV30 and TRBJ1-1, with TRBD1 as a possible D gene (6 bases). The CDR3 extends over 14 amino acids. Germline loops: CDR1 GTSNPN, CDR2 SVGIG (reference sequence). The V end was cut by 2 bases, the J end by 1 base, with 11 bases between. This chain's CDR3 is CAWSREQGNTEAFF. In nucleotides, the CDR3 is TGTGCCTGGAGTCGGGAACAGGGGAACACTGAAGCTTTCTTT. The full variable domain, its missing parts supplied by reference TRBV30 and TRBJ1-1, is SQTIHQWPATLVQPVGSPLSLECTVEGTSNPNLYWYRQAAGRGLQLLFYSVGIGQISSEVPQNLSASRPQDRQFILSSKKLLLSDSGFYLCAWSREQGNTEAFFGQGTRLTVV.

The count of this clone is one. V is TRBV13 and J is TRBJ2-7; D is ambiguous. V lost 0 bases and J 5 bases, leaving 11 bases between the germline ends. CDR1 is PRHDT, CDR2 FYEKMQ, per germline (reference sequence). The CDR3 is 14 residues long. The CDR3 protein is CASSLGGGSHEQYF. CDR3 nucleotides: TGTGCCAGCAGCTTAGGAGGCGGTTCCCACGAGCAGTACTTC.

The chain links TRBV7-2 to TRBJ2-3, with 12 bases that match TRBD2. The CDR3 spans 17 residues. The junction had 11 bases not matched to a gene; V was cut back by 2 bases and J by 8 bases. Germline assignment: CDR1 SGHTA and CDR2 FQGNSA. The CDR3 region has the DNA TGTGCCAGCAGCTTAAACCCACTAGCGGGGGGACCTGGTACGCAGTATTTT. Translating it yields CASSLNPLAGGPGTQYF.

This chain connects TRBV4-3 to TRBJ2-7, with a weak D call TRBD1 (6 bases). V shed 1 base and J shed 5 bases, with 15 bases lying between them. The CDR3 length is 15 residues. In germline, CDR1 is LGHNA, CDR2 YSLEER. CDR3 residues: CASSQASHRDHEQYF. DNA for the CDR3: TGCGCCAGCAGCCAAGCAAGTCACAGGGACCACGAGCAGTACTTC.

The genes are TRBV12-3 or TRBV12-4 and TRBJ1-2; TRBD1 matches at 8 bases. This CDR3 comprises 11 residues. Trimming cost V 5 bases and J 7 bases; bases outside gene matches: 0. CDR3 amino acids: CASSDRGGYTF. The CDR3 bases are TGTGCCAGCAGTGACAGGGGTGGCTACACCTTC.

The chain recombines TRBV4-3 with TRBJ2-7; TRBD1 matches 7 bases. This CDR3 has 16 amino acids. The V gene end was trimmed by 0 bases and the J gene end by 3 bases; junction bases not matched to a gene: 8. Germline lookup yields CDR1 LGHNA and CDR2 YSLEER. For the CDR3, the DNA is TGCGCCAGCAGCCAAGAGTTATTAAACAGGGGCTACGAGCAGTACTTC. The encoded protein is CASSQELLNRGYEQYF.

V usage is TRBV6-1 and J usage is TRBJ2-3; D is perhaps TRBD2 (5 bases). Germline-derived CDR1 and CDR2 are MNHNS and SASEGT. The CDR3 sequence is 13 residues long. Trimming shortened V by 3 bases and J by 3 bases, and 7 bases separated the two germline ends. CDR3 in DNA: TGTGCCAGCAGTGAGAAGCGGACAGATACGCAGTATTTT. Translated: CASSEKRTDTQYF.

The chain has TRBV19 and TRBJ1-5, with a possible D match to TRBD1 (6 bases). This CDR3 has 21 amino acids. Trimming took 3 bases from V and 2 from J, leaving 29 bases between them. Per the germline V gene, CDR1 is LNHDA and CDR2 is SQIVND (reference sequence). Here the CDR3 DNA reads TGTGCCAGTAGTATGAATTTTGTCGCTGGGAAAGGGGGTTGGGGCAATCAGCCCCAGCATTTT. This gives the protein CASSMNFVAGKGGWGNQPQHF.

This clone was seen more than once but under ten times. The chain recombines TRBV15 with TRBJ2-1; 8 bases align to TRBD2. Losses at the gene ends were 0 bases for V and 0 bases for J; bases not matched to a gene: 4. Germline V gene sequence: CDR1 LNHNV, CDR2 YYDKDF (reference sequence). This CDR3 is 17 amino acids long. CDR3 sequence: CATSRETAGDSYNEQFF. The DNA for the CDR3 is TGTGCCACCAGCAGAGAAACAGCGGGAGACTCCTACAATGAGCAGTTCTTC.

V usage is TRBV19 and J usage is TRBJ1-5; 7 positions match TRBD1. There are 13 residues in the CDR3. J was trimmed by 9 bases and V by 5 bases; bases with no gene match: 7. Germline CDR1 is LNHDA and CDR2 is SQIVND (reference sequence). The CDR3 spells CASSATGAGPQHF. DNA for the CDR3: TGTGCCAGTAGTGCCACAGGGGCTGGGCCCCAGCATTTT. Based on the CDR3 plus reference TRBV19 and TRBJ1-5, the full variable domain is DGGITQSPKYLFRKEGQNVTLSCEQNLNHDAMYWYRQDPGQGLRLIYYSQIVNDFQKGDIAEGYSVSREKKESFPLTVTSAQKNPTAFYLCASSATGAGPQHFGDGTRLSIL.

This clone was seen a single time. The chain combines TRBV5-1 with TRBJ1-2; no firm D call. V shed 2 bases and J shed 0 bases, with 5 bases lying between them. Per germline, CDR1 SGHRS and CDR2 YFSETQ. The CDR3 is 13 residues long. In nucleotides, the CDR3 is TGCGCCAGCAGCTTACAGACTAACTATGGCTACACCTTC. This encodes CASSLQTNYGYTF.

This clone was picked up one time. The chain links TRBV5-1 to TRBJ2-1; 15 nucleotides agree with TRBD2. CDR1 is SGHRS and CDR2 is YFSETQ in the germline V gene. Trimming removed 1 base from V and 7 bases from J; junction bases left unmatched: 3. This CDR3 comprises 16 residues. For the CDR3, the DNA is TGCGCCAGCAGCTTGATCGGACTAGCGGGAGGGAATGAGCAGTTCTTC. Residues: CASSLIGLAGGNEQFF.

The V gene is TRBV6-5, the J gene TRBJ2-7; TRBD1 aligns across 10 bases. Per germline, CDR1 MNHEY and CDR2 SVGAGI. With 5 bases clipped from V and 5 bases from J, the junction kept 9 bases outside the gene matches. The CDR3 has 15 residues. CDR3 amino acids: CASSPRQGARNEQYF. As DNA, the CDR3 is TGTGCCAGCAGTCCCCGACAGGGGGCGAGGAACGAGCAGTACTTC.

This clone was picked up many times. The chain is built from TRBV6-2 or TRBV6-3 and TRBJ2-6; TRBD1 is a possible D gene (5 bases). V shed 2 bases and J shed 0 bases, with 5 bases lying between them. CDR3 size: 15 residues. Germline V gives CDR1 MNHEY, CDR2 SVGEGT. CDR3 in amino acids: CASSYRGSGANVLTF. The CDR3 region has the DNA TGTGCCAGCAGTTACAGGGGCTCTGGGGCCAACGTCCTGACTTTC.

This clone was found many times. This sequence joins TRBV4-2 and TRBJ2-3; TRBD2 is a possible D gene (5 bases). Germline V gene lookup returns CDR1 LGHNA and CDR2 YNFKEQ. The CDR3 is 16 amino acids. The germline V and J ends were trimmed by 0 bases and 2 bases, with 12 bases remaining between them. CDR3 loop: CASSQDRDSPTDTQYF. As DNA, the CDR3 is TGTGCCAGCAGCCAAGATCGGGATAGCCCCACAGATACGCAGTATTTT.

The chain carries TRBV9 and TRBJ2-5; D remains ambiguous. The CDR3 has 14 residues. Germline loops: CDR1 SGDLS, CDR2 YYNGEE. V dropped 1 base and J dropped 0 bases, with 7 bases sitting between them. CDR3 in amino acids: CASSVNDNQETQYF. For the CDR3, the DNA is TGTGCCAGCAGCGTAAACGACAACCAAGAGACCCAGTACTTC. The full variable domain, completed using reference TRBV9 and TRBJ2-5, is DSGVTQTPKHLITATGQRVTLRCSPRSGDLSVYWYQQSLDQGLQFLIQYYNGEERAKGNILERFSAQQFPDLHSELNLSSLELGDSALYFCASSVNDNQETQYFGPGTRLLVL.

This chain connects TRBV11-3 to TRBJ2-3; tentative D call: TRBD1 (5 bases). Germline V lookup: CDR1 SGHNT, CDR2 YENEEA. Trimming removed 1 base from V and 3 bases from J, with 8 bases in between. CDR3 length: 14 residues. Here the CDR3 DNA reads TGTGCCAGCAGCTTAGGGGGCAGGACAGATACGCAGTATTTT. The encoded protein is CASSLGGRTDTQYF.

This chain links TRBV11-2 with TRBJ1-1; the match to TRBD1 covers 7 bases. The junction had 15 bases not matched to a gene; V was cut back by 6 bases and J by 5 bases. The CDR3 is made up of 16 amino acids. In germline, CDR1 is SGHAT, CDR2 FQNNGV. The CDR3 region is CASSPDLQGRWTEAFF. The DNA for the CDR3 is TGTGCCAGCAGTCCAGACCTACAGGGGAGATGGACTGAAGCTTTCTTT.

The rearrangement links TRBV6-1 to TRBJ1-2, with 7 bases fitting TRBD1. This CDR3 comprises 13 residues. In germline, CDR1 is MNHNS, CDR2 SASEGT. The trim removed 3 bases at V and 8 bases at J, leaving 6 bases unmatched. The CDR3 here is CASSEATGEGYTF. The CDR3 DNA follows: TGTGCCAGCAGTGAGGCTACAGGGGAGGGCTACACCTTC.

V and J are TRBV12-5 and TRBJ2-1; D possibly corresponds to TRBD1 (6 bases). The CDR3 consists of 12 residues. Germline assignment: CDR1 LGHNT and CDR2 FRNRAP. The V end lost 7 bases, the J end lost 7 bases, and 11 bases lay between the germline ends. CDR3 sequence (DNA): TGTGCTAGTGCACAGGGTGGGAATGAGCAGTTCTTC. This sequence encodes CASAQGGNEQFF. The whole variable domain, remainder taken from reference TRBV12-5 and TRBJ2-1, is DARVTQTPRHKVTEMGQEVTMRCQPILGHNTVFWYRQTMMQGLELLAYFRNRAPLDDSGMPKDRFSAEMPDATLATLKIQPSEPRDSAVYFCASAQGGNEQFFGPGTRLTVL.

This clone has a handful of counts. The V gene is TRBV5-1, the J gene TRBJ2-5; 7 positions agree with TRBD1. Germline-derived CDR1 and CDR2 are SGHRS and YFSETQ. V shed 3 bases and J 2 bases; nucleotides not matched to a gene: 4. This CDR3 region has 14 residues. The CDR3 region is CASSSGQIQETQYF. CDR3 coding DNA: TGCGCCAGCAGCTCGGGACAGATACAAGAGACCCAGTACTTC.

In DNA, the CDR3 is TGTGCCAGCAGTATACAGAATAACTATGGCTACACCTTC. This encodes CASSIQNNYGYTF. The chain combines TRBV28 with TRBJ1-2; no clear D gene. Trimming removed 5 bases at V and 1 base at J, with 8 bases between. Germline CDR1 MDHEN, CDR2 SYDVKM. The CDR3 contains 13 residues.

This clone came up a few times. The chain has TRBV3-1 (or the pseudogene TRBV3-2) and TRBJ2-7; perhaps TRBD1 as D (5 bases). V shed 2 bases and J shed 4 bases, with 12 bases lying between them. Germline V CDR1 and CDR2: LGHDT, YNNKEL (reference sequence). CDR3 size: 14 residues. The CDR3 protein is CASSQRQIQYEQYF. The CDR3 region has the DNA TGTGCCAGCAGCCAAAGACAGATCCAATACGAGCAGTACTTC.

The gene calls are TRBV19 and TRBJ2-7, with 7 bases fitting TRBD2. Germline-derived CDR1 and CDR2 are LNHDA and SQIVND (reference sequence). The length of the CDR3 is 16 residues. The J segment lost 2 bases and the V segment lost 3 bases, leaving 10 bases of the junction unmatched. The DNA for the CDR3 is TGTGCCAGTAGTATGGCGTTGGAGGCGGGAGCCTACGAGCAGTACTTC. It translates to CASSMALEAGAYEQYF.

The chain uses TRBV25-1 and TRBJ2-5, with TRBD2 matching 10 bases. The junction had 3 bases not matched to a gene; V was cut back by 2 bases and J by 3 bases. In germline, CDR1 is MGHDK, CDR2 SYGVNS. This CDR3 is built from 15 residues. This CDR3 is CASSEGSGREETQYF. CDR3 nucleotides: TGTGCCAGCAGTGAAGGAAGCGGGAGGGAAGAGACCCAGTACTTC.